A single sample is the source of the 12 T cell receptor beta chains below, sequenced in a study of post-analysis software for immune sequencing data. Study-wide results and limits: Relative to controls, patients had about 5 TRBV segments at higher frequency, with TRBV5-6, TRBV5-1 and TRBV20-1 among these.

For these TCRs, the target antigens are not known. Included in the TCR beta cDNA libraries were unique molecular identifiers. Each CDR3 protein is one row after TCRdb ran MiXCR on the PCR reads. The sample records 450,000 to 700,000 distinct CDR3 sequences, roughly two fifths being singletons. The sample comprised blood. Receptors were obtained from a girl between 10 and 17 years old with multiple sclerosis.

The chain is built from TRBV7-2 and TRBJ2-5; 8 bases match TRBD2. The V gene end was trimmed by 4 bases and the J gene end by 0 bases; junction bases not matched to a gene: 1. The CDR3 runs 14 residues. Per germline, CDR1 SGHTA and CDR2 FQGNSA. The CDR3 sequence is CASSSGGNQETQYF. The CDR3 DNA is TGTGCCAGCAGCTCGGGGGGGAACCAAGAGACCCAGTACTTC.

To note about this clonotype: A much larger clone lies one base from this, so it may be a read error. The chain couples TRBV7-7 to TRBJ2-1, with a possible D match to TRBD2 (5 bases). From germline, CDR1 is SSHAT and CDR2 FNYEAQ (reference sequence). This CDR3 is built from 18 residues. The CDR3 loop reads CASSSAPRRADSQETQFF. The CDR3 region has the DNA TGTGCTAGCAGCTCCGCCCCGAGGAGAGCGGACTCCCAAGAGACCCAGTTCTTC. The full variable domain, with the rest looked up from reference TRBV7-7 and TRBJ2-1, is GAGVSQSPRYKVTKRGQDVTLRCDPISSHATLYWYQQALGQGPEFLTYFNYEAQPDKSGLPSDRFSAERPEGSISTLTIQRTEQRDSAMYRCASSSAPRRADSQETQFFGPGTRLTVL.

This clonotype has more than one count but fewer than ten. The rearrangement joins TRBV10-3 to TRBJ2-5, with D maybe TRBD1 (6 bases). Deletions cut 5 bases from V and 5 bases from J, with 9 bases between. Germline V CDR1 and CDR2: ENHRY, SYGVKD. The CDR3 length is 12 residues. The CDR3 here is CAISKGEETQYF. The CDR3 DNA reads as TGTGCCATCAGTAAGGGGGAGGAGACCCAGTACTTC.

The V and J genes are TRBV5-6 and TRBJ2-1; D possibly corresponds to TRBD1 (5 bases). Germline V gene sequence: CDR1 SGHDT, CDR2 YYEEEE. V was clipped by 1 base and J by 2 bases, with 16 bases between them. The CDR3 covers 17 residues. CDR3: CASSLFTDTDTYNEQFF. DNA for the CDR3: TGTGCCAGCAGCTTGTTCACGGACACTGACACCTACAATGAGCAGTTCTTC.

V gene TRBV20-1 combines with J gene TRBJ1-2; D ambiguous. Between the trimmed V and J ends, which lost 1 base and 5 bases, there was a span of 8 bases. The CDR3 is 12 residues long. CDR1 is DFQATT, CDR2 SNEGSKA, per germline (reference sequence). CDR3 residues: CSARGSGYGYTF. The CDR3 DNA is TGCAGTGCTAGAGGATCGGGTTATGGCTACACCTTC.

The table lists this clonotype with a few counts. This chain links TRBV6-5 with TRBJ2-5; no clear D. Between the trimmed V and J ends, which lost 7 bases and 5 bases, there was a span of 11 bases. The CDR3 is made up of 12 amino acids. The germline CDR1 and CDR2 sequences are MNHEY and SVGAGI. The CDR3 spells CASILSGETQYF. For the CDR3, the DNA is TGTGCCAGCATCCTATCCGGGGAGACCCAGTACTTC.

This chain uses TRBV7-9 with TRBJ2-7; D unclear. The J call may be faulty, since TRBJ2-5 better matches the DNA end. Per germline, CDR1 SEHNR and CDR2 FQNEAQ (reference sequence). The CDR3 covers 17 residues. The CDR3 sequence: CASSLAIGPFRGETQYF. CDR3 DNA: TGTGCCAGCAGCTTAGCGATTGGTCCCTTTCGTGGAGAGACCCAGTACTTC.

The V and J genes are TRBV20-1 and TRBJ2-5, with D tentatively TRBD1 (5 bases). The germline gives CDR1 DFQATT, CDR2 SNEGSKA (reference sequence). V was trimmed by 2 bases and J by 11 bases, leaving 24 bases between them. The CDR3 length is 15 residues. CDR3 loop: CSARMVGAGGNEQYF. CDR3 coding DNA: TGCAGTGCTAGAATGGTTGGGGCAGGTGGGAATGAGCAGTACTTC.

This clonotype was observed a few times. V gene TRBV12-3 or TRBV12-4 combines with J gene TRBJ2-5; D assignment may be TRBD1 or TRBD2 (6 bases each). CDR3 length: 13 residues. V was trimmed by 7 bases and J by 5 bases, leaving 14 bases between them. The CDR3 reads CASTEGGEETQYF. In nucleotides, the CDR3 is TGTGCCAGCACTGAGGGGGGAGAGGAGACCCAGTACTTC.

Comment on this clonotype: The junction shows a germline mismatch at one end, possibly a read error. V is TRBV7-7 and J is TRBJ2-7, with 9 bases identical to TRBD1. The CDR3 runs 15 residues. Germline values: CDR1 SSHAT, CDR2 FNYEAQ (reference sequence). The CDR3 region has the DNA TGTGCTAGCAGTCTCGGGACAGGGTGGACCTACGAGCAGTACTTC. It codes for CASSLGTGWTYEQYF.

This chain links TRBV12-3 or TRBV12-4 with TRBJ2-5, with D perhaps given as TRBD1 or TRBD2 (6 bases each). V dropped 3 bases and J dropped 5 bases, with 10 bases sitting between them. The CDR3 is made up of 13 amino acids. The DNA of the CDR3 is TGTGCCAGCAGTTTCACGGGGGCTGAGACCCAGTACTTC. Translation gives CASSFTGAETQYF.

The chain is built from TRBV6-6 and TRBJ2-7; D is uncertain. V was cut by 6 bases and J by 2 bases, with 8 bases left in between. Germline V gene data show CDR1 as MNHNY and CDR2 as SVGAGI (reference sequence). The CDR3 consists of 12 residues. The CDR3 reads CASRTQAYEQYF. The CDR3 DNA reads as TGTGCCAGCAGAACCCAGGCCTACGAGCAGTACTTC.